Reported below is one TCR beta chain. Its antigen is unidentified. The data originate from a study of T cell responses to AZD1222 COVID-19 vaccine. Study-level findings and limits: Spike-wide coverage was observed for vaccine-associated CD4 TCRs, with dominant responses at 160-218 and 743-854. Clonal diversity may have been underestimated in mostly white British donors. Increases in Spike-specific TCR breadth and depth were seen after two AZD1222 doses.

Samples with a second dose at about 4 or about 12 weeks were pooled together. Trimming took 1 base from V and 5 from J; bases not matched to a gene: 7. The germline CDR1 and CDR2 sequences are SQVTM and ANQGSEA. The CDR3 is 15 residues long. TCRdb keeps only in-frame clones here, not all; method: immunoSEQ multiplex PCR. Found here are about 73,000 clones, 75% to 90% of them singletons; the top ten hold roughly a tenth. The rearrangement joins TRBV29-1 to TRBJ2-5, with 10 bases identical to TRBD1. The source is an adult who received the AZD1222 COVID-19 vaccine. Sequencing was performed on peripheral blood, taken 28 days after the second AZD1222 dose. CDR3 region: CSVEGVGQGLETQYF. The CDR3 DNA follows: TGCAGCGTTGAAGGGGTGGGACAGGGGTTGGAGACCCAGTACTTC.